The rows below give T cell receptor beta chains drawn from one sample of a study of chemoradiotherapy in HPV16-positive cancers. Sequenced by immunoSEQ multiplex PCR; TCRdb stores in-frame clones only, minus some. Of about 21,000 clones in the sample, over 75% were seen once. The sequenced sample was blood, obtained from a patient who underwent chemoradiotherapy. The receptors shown here come from a human donor with HPV-associated anogenital cancer. Each CDR3 is given without its conserved first and last residue.

TRBV10-3 | AISERGTVNTEAF
TRBV19 | ASSIGAGRAYNEQF
TRBV27 | ASSPTPGQITGELF
TRBV6-1 | ASTRHSYNEQF
TRBV5-1 | ASSFEGRGTEAF
TRBV7-8 | ASSLLRWGGGREEF
TRBV28 | ASSPYGGSNQPQH
TRBV20-1 | SARRGYEQY
TRBV4-3 | ASSQDLAYDTGELF
TRBV11-2 | ASSLGLNQPQH
TRBV7-8 | ASSFAGGQYEQY
TRBV25-1 | ASSERGLEAEAF
TRBV7-8 | ASSLAGAYEQY
TRBV9 | ASSAGTDLSSAEAF
TRBV5-1 | ASSLEQLTDTQY
TRBV4-3 | ASSQELGQIYEQY
TRBV10-3 | AISDGSRGNEQF
TRBV21-1 | ASRIGQGQRFPEAF
TRBV27 | ASSADGNIQY
TRBV12-5 | ASVPPAYNEQF
TRBV19 | ASRPTGSGETQY
TRBV5-6 | ASSFRVHQETQY
TRBV29-1 | SVQGGMGTQY
TRBV6-1 | ASTSPTGPRNTIY
TRBV10-3 | AISEGGDKNIQY
TRBV11-1 | ASSLVDGQGAAEAF
TRBV29-1 | SAASGPDNEQF
TRBV5-1 | ASSLGPETNTGELF
TRBV7-2 | ASSSYGTGELF
TRBV11-3 | ASSFARGVSYT
TRBV15 | ATSRDLIDTQY
TRBV19 | ASSRQGAYEQY
TRBV6-1 | ASRIAGTSKETQY
TRBV5-1 | ASSPGLGAQGEQY
TRBV5-5 | ASSLGTGGWSNQPQH
TRBV4-1 | ASSNRQGERNTEAF
TRBV19 | ASSSSGGRYQETQY
TRBV2 | ASSTREGSNQPQH
TRBV4-3 | ASSQDRGRAPQH
TRBV6-5 | ASRPQGVKNIQY
TRBV7-2 | ASSSTSGGANEQF
TRBV7-2 | ASSLTGTSGRAQETQY
TRBV19 | ATVPGSTDTQY